A single sample is the source of the 23 T cell receptor beta chains below, sequenced in a study of metastatic and nonmetastatic thyroid tumors. Thyroid surgery took place with no prior treatment in any patient. TCRdb re-called the PCR reads via MiXCR. The table includes more than 25,000 clones, 7% to 9% detected once. The specimen sequenced was blood. These receptors were obtained from a female donor with papillary thyroid cancer or a benign thyroid nodule (not recorded which). Some clones in this sample may be carry-over from other donors' samples.

This clone was found many times. A much larger clonotype is one base distant, so this may be a read error. The V gene is TRBV27, the J gene TRBJ2-7, with 7 bases that match TRBD2. The germline V gene has CDR1 MNHEY and CDR2 SMNVEV (reference sequence). The CDR3 length is 15 residues. Here the CDR3 DNA reads TGTGCCAGCAGCTCCCGCTCCGGGAGGATCTACGGGCAGTACTTC. Translation gives CASSSRSGRIYGQYF.

At least ten counts were recorded for this clone. The chain employs TRBV27 and TRBJ1-1; D gene ambiguous. Germline V CDR1 and CDR2: MNHEY, SMNVEV (reference sequence). The ends were cut back, 8 bases at V and 1 base at J, with 11 bases in the middle. There are 13 residues in the CDR3. The CDR3 protein is CASAAPANTEAFF. CDR3 bases: TGTGCCAGCGCAGCCCCGGCGAACACTGAAGCTTTCTTT.

This clone was recorded many times. The chain uses TRBV11-2 and TRBJ2-2, with 8 bases that match TRBD2. The V gene's germline CDR1 is SGHAT and CDR2 FQNNGV. CDR3 length: 16 amino acids. The V gene end was trimmed by 0 bases and the J gene end by 6 bases; junction bases not matched to a gene: 6. The CDR3 bases are TGTGCCAGCAGCTTAGAACCGGGGGGGCTTCCCGGGGAGCTGTTTTTT. Protein sequence: CASSLEPGGLPGELFF.

Many counts were recorded for this clone. This chain joins TRBV4-1 and TRBJ1-1, with D unclear. Germline-derived CDR1 and CDR2 are MGHRA and YSYEKL. V was clipped by 4 bases and J by 12 bases, with 15 bases between them. The CDR3 contains 12 residues. The CDR3 loop is CASSPTGVKTFF. In nucleotides, the CDR3 is TGCGCCAGCAGCCCGACCGGGGTAAAAACTTTCTTT.

This clone was picked up many times. This chain joins TRBV19 and TRBJ1-2, with 7 bases fitting TRBD1. CDR1 is LNHDA and CDR2 is SQIVND in the germline V gene (reference sequence). Unmatched junction bases numbered 5, after V lost 8 bases and J lost 5 bases. This CDR3 has 12 amino acids. CDR3 DNA sequence: TGTGCCAGTTACAGGGGCGATTATGGCTACACCTTC. Its protein product is CASYRGDYGYTF.

The gene calls are TRBV27 and TRBJ1-6, with unresolved D. The CDR3 length is 16 residues. Germline CDR1 MNHEY, CDR2 SMNVEV (reference sequence). V was pared by 4 bases and J by 0 bases, with 10 bases between. The chain's CDR3 is CASSSLLSSYNSPLHF. CDR3 nucleotide sequence: TGTGCCAGCAGTTCACTTCTGAGCTCCTATAATTCACCCCTCCACTTT.

This clone was seen ten or more times. V is TRBV29-1 and J is TRBJ2-3; maybe TRBD2 (5 bases). V lost 6 bases and J lost 6, with 13 bases in between. The CDR3 extends over 12 amino acids. Germline loops: CDR1 SQVTM, CDR2 ANQGSEA. The DNA for the CDR3 is TGCAGCGTAGGGCCCGGCGGGGATACGCAGTATTTT. Its protein product is CSVGPGGDTQYF.

There are many counts of this clone. This chain connects TRBV16 to TRBJ2-2; 7 positions match TRBD1. Germline V gene lookup returns CDR1 KGHSY and CDR2 FQNENV. There are 15 residues in the CDR3. J lost 4 bases, V lost 0 bases, and 2 bases had no gene match. CDR3 in DNA: TGTGCCAGCAGCCAATCAGACAGGGTCACCGGGGAGCTGTTTTTT. Its protein is CASSQSDRVTGELFF.

Worth noting for this clone: A much larger clone differs by one base, so this may be a read error. The chain couples TRBV4-3 to TRBJ1-4; 9 bases match TRBD1. Trimming cost V 4 bases and J 10 bases; bases outside gene matches: 7. The V gene's germline CDR1 is LGHNA and CDR2 YSLEER. The CDR3 length is 14 residues. The CDR3 DNA reads as TGCGCCAGCAGCCTACCGGGACAGGGTGTAAAACTGTTTTTT. It codes for CASSLPGQGVKLFF.

This clone appeared a few times. A single base separates this from a much larger clone, so it may be a read error. The chain links TRBV10-3 to TRBJ2-2, with D tentatively TRBD1 (6 bases). This CDR3 contains 17 residues. Germline V gene data show CDR1 as ENHRY and CDR2 as SYGVKD. Here the CDR3 reads CAISDDSQGWNTWELFF. CDR3 DNA sequence: TGTGCCATCAGTGATGACTCACAGGGCTGGAACACCTGGGAGCTGTTTTTT.

This clone was recorded at least ten times. The chain links TRBV3-1 to TRBJ1-5; 11 bases are a match to TRBD1. Germline V CDR1 and CDR2: LGHDT, YNNKEL (reference sequence). V lost 5 bases and J lost 7; bases outside the gene matches: 7. The length of the CDR3 is 15 residues. The CDR3: CASSLGQGANQPQHF. The CDR3 DNA is TGTGCCAGCAGCTTAGGACAGGGGGCAAACCAGCCCCAGCATTTT.

This clone occurred many times. The rearrangement joins TRBV5-1 to TRBJ1-2; 7 bases line up with TRBD1. With 1 base clipped from V and 7 bases from J, the junction kept 4 bases outside the gene matches. This CDR3 has 13 amino acids. CDR1 SGHRS and CDR2 YFSETQ come from the germline V gene. CDR3 region: CASSLTGVLGYTF. DNA of the CDR3: TGCGCCAGCAGCTTGACAGGGGTCCTTGGCTACACCTTC.

The chain couples TRBV20-1 to TRBJ2-5; 14 bases are a match to TRBD2. This CDR3 contains 16 residues. The germline V gene has CDR1 DFQATT and CDR2 SNEGSKA (reference sequence). Unmatched junction bases numbered 9, after V lost 5 bases and J lost 4 bases. The CDR3 DNA is TGCAGTGCTTCCTCGCCGGGACTAGCGGGGGTAGAGACCCAGTACTTC. Translation gives CSASSPGLAGVETQYF.

There are many counts of this clone. This chain links TRBV15 with TRBJ2-1, with 7 bases matching TRBD1. Looked up from germline, CDR1 is LNHNV and CDR2 is YYDKDF (reference sequence). This CDR3 is 15 amino acids long. V gave up 5 bases and J gave up 2 bases; unmatched junction bases: 6. CDR3 sequence: CATSSGQRTYNEQFF. CDR3 nucleotide sequence: TGTGCCACCAGCTCGGGACAGAGGACCTACAATGAGCAGTTCTTC.

CDR3 protein: CASSFIGQGLVVANVLTF. The DNA of the CDR3 is TGTGCCAGCAGTTTCATAGGACAGGGTTTGGTAGTGGCCAACGTCCTGACTTTC. The V call is TRBV12-3 or TRBV12-4, the J call TRBJ2-6; 8 nucleotides match TRBD1. The CDR3 is 18 residues long. V dropped 3 bases and J dropped 6; count of bases not matched to a gene: 13.

At least ten counts were recorded for this clone. This rearrangement joins TRBV20-1 to TRBJ2-7; tentatively, D is TRBD1 or TRBD2 (6 bases each). With 6 bases removed from V and 5 bases from J, the gap between germline ends came to 17 bases. The CDR3 sequence is 13 residues long. From germline, CDR1 is DFQATT and CDR2 SNEGSKA (reference sequence). The CDR3 region is CSATELRGDEQYF. Here the CDR3 DNA reads TGCAGTGCAACAGAGTTGAGGGGGGACGAGCAGTACTTC.

The sample holds many counts of this clone. This chain uses TRBV6-5 with TRBJ1-2; unclear D gene. V lost 0 bases and J 8 bases, leaving 10 bases between the germline ends. The CDR3 contains 13 residues. The germline V gene encodes CDR1 MNHEY and CDR2 SVGAGI. CDR3 coding DNA: TGTGCCAGCAGTTACTCCCTTCGTGAAGGCTACACCTTC. Translated, it gives CASSYSLREGYTF.

This clone was counted at least ten times. The chain links TRBV5-1 to TRBJ2-7, with D unresolved. This CDR3 has 14 residues. V was shortened by 0 bases and J by 0 bases, with 7 bases between the two germline ends. CDR1 and CDR2 from the germline V gene are SGHRS and YFSETQ. For the CDR3, the DNA is TGCGCCAGCAGCTTGGGCACAGTCTCCTACGAGCAGTACTTC. Protein product: CASSLGTVSYEQYF.

This clone was recorded at least ten times. This chain uses TRBV24-1 with TRBJ2-5; D remains unclear. The ends were cut back, 1 base at V and 4 bases at J, with 6 bases in the middle. Germline V gives CDR1 KGHDR, CDR2 SFDVKD. The CDR3 extends over 13 amino acids. The CDR3 is CATSDFGRETQYF. DNA for the CDR3: TGTGCCACCAGTGATTTTGGTAGAGAGACCCAGTACTTC.

This clone was seen ten or more times. The chain links TRBV27 to TRBJ2-3, with D hard to call. The CDR3 loop spans 14 amino acids. Trimming removed 2 bases at V and 2 bases at J, with 8 bases between. Germline CDR1 and CDR2: MNHEY and SMNVEV (reference sequence). CDR3 DNA sequence: TGTGCCAGCAGTTTAGGACCGTTCACAGATACGCAGTATTTT. Translation: CASSLGPFTDTQYF.

There are many counts of this clone. In nucleotides, the CDR3 is TGTGCCAGCAACTCAGGGGATTTCAACACTGAAGCTTTCTTT. This codes for CASNSGDFNTEAFF. The rearrangement links TRBV6-2 or TRBV6-3 to TRBJ1-1, with D possibly being TRBD1 (6 bases). The CDR3 is made up of 14 amino acids. Trimming left V 7 bases short and J 2 bases short, with 14 bases between. The germline gives CDR1 MNHEY, CDR2 SVGEGT.

This clone was counted many times. The gene calls are TRBV27 and TRBJ1-3; 7 nucleotides agree with TRBD1. V shed 5 bases and J 4 bases; nucleotides not matched to a gene: 14. Germline loops: CDR1 MNHEY, CDR2 SMNVEV (reference sequence). The CDR3 totals 17 residues. CDR3 bases: TGTGCCAGCAGTCCCCAACCACAGGGGTGGGCAGGAAACACCATATATTTT. Protein product: CASSPQPQGWAGNTIYF.

This clone was seen ten or more times. This CDR3 reads CASSEVPRRGGGYTF. The CDR3 nucleotides read TGTGCCAGCAGTGAAGTTCCTAGGAGAGGCGGAGGCTACACCTTC. V usage is TRBV6-1 and J usage is TRBJ1-2; D is uncertain. Trimming pared 1 base from V and 8 bases from J, leaving 17 bases between. The germline CDR1 and CDR2 sequences are MNHNS and SASEGT. The CDR3 length is 15 residues.